The 18 T cell receptor beta chains below all came from one sample that was sequenced in a study of response to subunit inactivated influenza vaccine. TCRdb independently ran MiXCR on the RT-PCR reads; one entry per CDR3 protein. This sample has under 800,000 distinct CDR3 sequences, with approximately 15% found just once. Source: PBMCs from blood, taken less than 15 days before vaccination. The receptor source for this set is a man aged 50 to 60 who received an inactivated influenza vaccine.

This clonotype occurred a few times. J is TRBJ2-5 and V is TRBV5-1; D remains ambiguous. Between the trimmed V and J ends, which lost 2 bases and 4 bases, there was a span of 9 bases. The CDR3 length is 13 residues. Per the germline V gene, CDR1 is SGHRS and CDR2 is YFSETQ. This CDR3 is CASSFGQRETQYF. CDR3 DNA: TGCGCCAGCAGCTTCGGTCAGAGAGAGACCCAGTACTTC.

In its sample, this clonotype was seen a few times. The chain couples TRBV12-3 or TRBV12-4 to TRBJ1-6; D ambiguous. Trimming took 7 bases from V and 7 from J, leaving 11 bases between them. The CDR3 has 13 amino acids. The CDR3 protein is CASTSTTNSPLHF. CDR3 DNA: TGTGCCAGCACCTCGACCACGAATTCACCCCTCCACTTT.

A few counts support this clonotype. This chain uses TRBV4-1 with TRBJ2-7; unclear D gene. CDR3 length equals 15 residues. Between the trimmed V and J ends, which lost 0 bases and 3 bases, there was a span of 12 bases. CDR1 MGHRA and CDR2 YSYEKL come from the germline V gene. The CDR3 bases are TGCGCCAGCAGCCAAGAACCCCACACTAACTACGAGCAGTACTTC. Translating gives CASSQEPHTNYEQYF.

This clonotype was found a few times. The rearrangement links TRBV20-1 to TRBJ2-7, with TRBD1 matching 9 bases. Germline V CDR1 and CDR2: DFQATT, SNEGSKA (reference sequence). With V trimmed by 2 bases and J by 4 bases, 9 bases remained unmatched. The length of the CDR3 is 15 residues. The CDR3 protein is CSARISRDRVYEQYF. In DNA form, the CDR3 reads TGCAGTGCTAGAATCTCCCGGGACAGGGTGTACGAGCAGTACTTC.

The chain is built from TRBV7-9 and TRBJ2-1; possibly TRBD1 for D (6 bases). V was trimmed by 4 bases and J by 12 bases, leaving 16 bases between them. This CDR3 is built from 13 residues. CDR1 and CDR2 from the germline V gene are SEHNR and FQNEAQ (reference sequence). The CDR3 DNA follows: TGTGCCAGCAGCTCCGCACAGGGTGGAAGGCAGTTCTTC. Translating gives CASSSAQGGRQFF.

The J gene is TRBJ2-6, the V gene TRBV11-1, with D possibly being TRBD1 (6 bases). Germline CDR1 SGHAT, CDR2 FQDESV (reference sequence). V was cut by 5 bases and J by 0 bases, with 20 bases left in between. CDR3 length equals 19 residues. CDR3 in amino acids: CASSVKMSGAYSGANVLTF. The CDR3 nucleotides read TGTGCCAGCAGCGTGAAGATGTCAGGGGCCTACTCTGGGGCCAACGTCCTGACTTTC.

In its sample, this clonotype was seen a few times. The gene calls are TRBV6-2 or TRBV6-3 and TRBJ2-1; D is possibly TRBD2 (6 bases). Germline assignment: CDR1 MNHEY and CDR2 SVGEGT. The CDR3 runs to 17 residues. V dropped 5 bases and J dropped 4 bases, with 21 bases sitting between them. The CDR3 here is CASSAHWTRREYNEQFF. The DNA for the CDR3 is TGTGCCAGCAGTGCGCACTGGACTCGCCGGGAGTACAATGAGCAGTTCTTC.

This clonotype was seen only a few times. This chain links TRBV29-1 with TRBJ2-5; tentatively, D is TRBD2 (7 bases). V was trimmed by 5 bases and J by 2 bases, leaving 15 bases between them. The CDR3 loop spans 14 amino acids. Per germline, CDR1 SQVTM and CDR2 ANQGSEA. As DNA, the CDR3 is TGCAGCGTTTGGGGGGGGACAAATCAAGAGACCCAGTACTTC. This sequence encodes CSVWGGTNQETQYF.

As to this clonotype: A read error may be the cause here, since a much bigger clone is one base away. This chain joins TRBV20-1 and TRBJ2-1, with D hard to call. Germline CDR1 is DFQATT and CDR2 is SNEGSKA (reference sequence). The CDR3 covers 12 residues. CDR3 nucleotide sequence: TGCAGTGCTAGTGGGTTTGGGGAATGGCAGTGCTTC. This sequence encodes CSASGFGEWQCF.

This clonotype showed up just a few times. The rearrangement links TRBV27 to TRBJ2-1, with TRBD1 as a possible D gene (6 bases). This CDR3 has 14 amino acids. V lost 5 bases, J lost 7 bases, and 15 bases lay in between. Germline assignment: CDR1 MNHEY and CDR2 SMNVEV (reference sequence). The CDR3 loop is CASSIQGRMNEQFF. In nucleotides, the CDR3 is TGTGCCAGCAGTATTCAGGGGAGAATGAATGAGCAGTTCTTC.

This clonotype was found a few times. This rearrangement joins TRBV20-1 to TRBJ2-2, with D perhaps matching TRBD2 (5 bases). The CDR3 extends over 17 amino acids. The V gene lost 0 bases and the J gene lost 6 bases, with 20 bases spanning the gap. Germline CDR1 is DFQATT and CDR2 is SNEGSKA (reference sequence). The CDR3 reads CSARDRRGPLKAGELFF. CDR3 coding DNA: TGCAGTGCTAGAGATCGTCGCGGGCCCTTGAAGGCCGGGGAGCTGTTTTTT.

This clonotype was detected only a few times. This sequence joins TRBV20-1 and TRBJ2-1, with 9 positions matching TRBD2. The CDR3 extends over 15 amino acids. Germline CDR1 and CDR2: DFQATT and SNEGSKA (reference sequence). V was pared by 3 bases and J by 4 bases, with 7 bases of the junction left unmatched. The CDR3 DNA reads as TGCAGTGCTAGCCTGGGTAGCGGGGGTTACAATGAGCAGTTCTTC. This encodes CSASLGSGGYNEQFF.

This clonotype was detected a few times. The chain employs TRBV12-3 or TRBV12-4 and TRBJ2-3; 11 nucleotides line up with TRBD2. The CDR3 has 16 residues. Unmatched junction bases numbered 13, after V lost 5 bases and J lost 9 bases. The CDR3 DNA is TGTGCCAGCAGTCCCCCCGGACTAGCGGGTCGAGTGACGCAGTATTTT. Translated: CASSPPGLAGRVTQYF.

The chain combines TRBV5-5 with TRBJ2-5; 8 bases map to TRBD2. The germline gives CDR1 SGHKS, CDR2 YYEKEE (reference sequence). This CDR3 is built from 17 residues. The trim removed 2 bases at V and 5 bases at J, leaving 14 bases unmatched. CDR3 sequence reads: CASSFMEQGGGHETQYF. For the CDR3, the DNA is TGTGCCAGCAGCTTCATGGAGCAAGGCGGGGGGCATGAGACCCAGTACTTC.

The rearrangement links TRBV30 to TRBJ2-3, with 9 bases lining up with TRBD2. Per the germline V gene, CDR1 is GTSNPN and CDR2 is SVGIG (reference sequence). V shed 8 bases, J shed 3 bases, and the junction held 12 bases outside the gene matches. This CDR3 has 15 residues. DNA of the CDR3: TGTGCCCGAGGGACAGCGGGAGGTTTGACAGATACGCAGTATTTT. Translating it yields CARGTAGGLTDTQYF.

This clonotype occurred many times. The chain carries TRBV10-3 and TRBJ1-1, with TRBD1 as a possible D gene (6 bases). Germline CDR1 ENHRY, CDR2 SYGVKD. This CDR3 has 13 residues. V was shortened by 2 bases and J by 7 bases, with 11 bases between the two germline ends. The CDR3 DNA follows: TGTGCCATCAGTGAGAATGGACAGATTGAAGCTTTCTTT. Amino acid sequence: CAISENGQIEAFF.

The sample holds many counts of this clonotype. The rearrangement joins TRBV29-1 to TRBJ2-1; D is possibly TRBD1 (6 bases). This CDR3 is 12 amino acids long. Trimming cost V 7 bases and J 9 bases, with 16 bases left between them. Germline CDR1 SQVTM, CDR2 ANQGSEA. CDR3 sequence reads: CSASGALGEQFF. The CDR3 DNA is TGCAGCGCCTCAGGGGCGTTGGGTGAGCAGTTCTTC.

The chain carries TRBV6-2 or TRBV6-3 and TRBJ2-7; TRBD2 agrees at 11 bases. Germline V CDR1 and CDR2: MNHEY, SVGEGT. This CDR3 is built from 16 residues. V lost 6 bases and J lost 3; bases outside the gene matches: 10. DNA of the CDR3: TGTGCCAGCAGATCAGCTCCGGGACTAGCGGACTACGAGCAGTACTTC. This codes for CASRSAPGLADYEQYF.